This TCR beta chain was documented in a study of radiotherapy plus CTLA-4 blockade in lung cancer. The study's findings and limits: In blood, after radiotherapy plus ipilimumab, tumor-derived TCR clones expanded.

This clone was detected only once. What it binds is unknown. Sequencing used immunoSEQ multiplex PCR; TCRdb keeps in-frame clones, though not all of them. The sample carries 81,000 or so clones, around 87% recorded once. J lost 7 bases, V lost 0 bases, and 6 bases had no gene match. The germline gives CDR1 SGHRS, CDR2 YFSETQ. The CDR3 is made up of 15 amino acids. The sample in question was peripheral blood, obtained from a patient treated with radiotherapy plus ipilimumab. The TCR was taken from a human donor with non-small cell lung cancer who had stable disease on radiotherapy plus ipilimumab. The chain employs TRBV5-1 and TRBJ2-1; 8 bases are a match to TRBD1. This chain's CDR3 is CASSLEGQDFNEQFF. The CDR3 DNA follows: TGCGCCAGCAGCTTGGAGGGACAGGATTTTAATGAGCAGTTCTTC.